This T cell receptor (beta chain) stems from a study of identifying expanded T cells in peripheral blood. Notes on the study in general: Across healthy donors, higher total template counts meant significantly greater approximately two-week count variance. Technical replicates showed about 1.1 changed clones; roughly two weeks about 16; four weeks 19.

The V gene end was trimmed by 3 bases and the J gene end by 1 base; junction bases not matched to a gene: 15. CDR3 length: 19 residues. Germline V gene sequence: CDR1 SGHRS, CDR2 YFSETQ. No infections or other immune events were documented during collection. Remarks on this clone: Its specificity is unknown.

The method was immunoSEQ multiplex PCR; TCRdb's version includes in-frame clones alone and lacks a portion of them. Among 50,000 or so clones listed, around nine tenths were seen once. What was sequenced was blood. The sequence derives from a person aged 18 to 75 in good health. V and J are TRBV5-1 and TRBJ1-3, with TRBD1 matching over 8 bases. The CDR3 DNA sequence: TGCGCCAGCAGCTCGACAGGGGCGACCGCGTCGGGGTCTGGAAACACCATATATTTT. It encodes CASSSTGATASGSGNTIYF.